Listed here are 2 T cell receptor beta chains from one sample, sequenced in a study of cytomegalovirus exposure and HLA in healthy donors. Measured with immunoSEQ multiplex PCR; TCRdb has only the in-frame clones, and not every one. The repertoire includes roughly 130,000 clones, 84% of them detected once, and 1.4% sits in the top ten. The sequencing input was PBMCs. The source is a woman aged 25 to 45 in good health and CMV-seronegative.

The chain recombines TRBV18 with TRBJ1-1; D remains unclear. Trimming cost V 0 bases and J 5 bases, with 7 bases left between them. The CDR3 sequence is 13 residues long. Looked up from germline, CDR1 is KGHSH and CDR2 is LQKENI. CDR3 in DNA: TGTGCCAGCTCACCACCGGAGAGAACTGAAGCTTTCTTT. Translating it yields CASSPPERTEAFF.

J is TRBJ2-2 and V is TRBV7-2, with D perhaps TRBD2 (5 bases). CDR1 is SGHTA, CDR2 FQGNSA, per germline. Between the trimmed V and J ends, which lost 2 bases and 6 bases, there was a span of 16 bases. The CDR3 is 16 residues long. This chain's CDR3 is CASSLRGEGDAGELFF. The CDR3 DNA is TGTGCCAGCAGCTTACGCGGAGAGGGTGACGCCGGGGAGCTGTTTTTT.